A selection of T cell receptor beta chains follows, all from one sample in a study of T-cell memory formation after mild COVID-19. TCRdb re-called the 5' RACE reads with MiXCR, one entry per CDR3 protein. The sample includes 220,000 or so distinct CDR3 sequences, roughly 10% of them seen just once. What was sequenced was PBMCs or a T cell subset sorted from them (not recorded which). The receptor set was obtained from a man younger than 35 who had mild COVID-19 (a few samples of this study predate the infection). Cell type and time point are not known. Both conserved end residues are trimmed from each CDR3.

j_call	v_call	cdr3_aa
TRBJ2-1	TRBV18	ASSPVQGLAGNEQF
TRBJ1-3	TRBV6-5	ASSYQDGSGNTIY
TRBJ1-5	TRBV7-2	ASSSTGLGQPQH
TRBJ1-5	TRBV12-3/TRBV12-4	ASSPQGGPQH
TRBJ1-5	TRBV6-2/TRBV6-3	ASGTGRQPQH
TRBJ2-5	TRBV5-5	ASSLYSGGETQY
TRBJ2-5	TRBV30	AWSIQGVVTQY
TRBJ2-1	TRBV11-2	ASSLTGGNEQF
TRBJ1-3	TRBV7-2	ASSPSWGGNTIY
TRBJ1-2	TRBV12-3/TRBV12-4	ASRGAGTYYGYT
TRBJ2-5	TRBV20-1	SASIGPHQAQY
TRBJ2-7	TRBV6-5	ASSYSEAYTYEQY
TRBJ2-1	TRBV27	ASTLDRTGVDEQF
TRBJ1-1	TRBV29-1	SVKEMGTEAF
TRBJ2-5	TRBV7-8	ASSLRLAGPQETQY
TRBJ2-3	TRBV4-2	ASSPRVGPGDTQY
TRBJ2-4	TRBV4-1	ASSARSIWDREPPKNIQY
TRBJ2-3	TRBV6-5	ASSYSAGSGGSTDTQY
TRBJ1-5	TRBV20-1	SARDQTGGQPQH
TRBJ2-3	TRBV7-9	ASSLDRTSDTQY